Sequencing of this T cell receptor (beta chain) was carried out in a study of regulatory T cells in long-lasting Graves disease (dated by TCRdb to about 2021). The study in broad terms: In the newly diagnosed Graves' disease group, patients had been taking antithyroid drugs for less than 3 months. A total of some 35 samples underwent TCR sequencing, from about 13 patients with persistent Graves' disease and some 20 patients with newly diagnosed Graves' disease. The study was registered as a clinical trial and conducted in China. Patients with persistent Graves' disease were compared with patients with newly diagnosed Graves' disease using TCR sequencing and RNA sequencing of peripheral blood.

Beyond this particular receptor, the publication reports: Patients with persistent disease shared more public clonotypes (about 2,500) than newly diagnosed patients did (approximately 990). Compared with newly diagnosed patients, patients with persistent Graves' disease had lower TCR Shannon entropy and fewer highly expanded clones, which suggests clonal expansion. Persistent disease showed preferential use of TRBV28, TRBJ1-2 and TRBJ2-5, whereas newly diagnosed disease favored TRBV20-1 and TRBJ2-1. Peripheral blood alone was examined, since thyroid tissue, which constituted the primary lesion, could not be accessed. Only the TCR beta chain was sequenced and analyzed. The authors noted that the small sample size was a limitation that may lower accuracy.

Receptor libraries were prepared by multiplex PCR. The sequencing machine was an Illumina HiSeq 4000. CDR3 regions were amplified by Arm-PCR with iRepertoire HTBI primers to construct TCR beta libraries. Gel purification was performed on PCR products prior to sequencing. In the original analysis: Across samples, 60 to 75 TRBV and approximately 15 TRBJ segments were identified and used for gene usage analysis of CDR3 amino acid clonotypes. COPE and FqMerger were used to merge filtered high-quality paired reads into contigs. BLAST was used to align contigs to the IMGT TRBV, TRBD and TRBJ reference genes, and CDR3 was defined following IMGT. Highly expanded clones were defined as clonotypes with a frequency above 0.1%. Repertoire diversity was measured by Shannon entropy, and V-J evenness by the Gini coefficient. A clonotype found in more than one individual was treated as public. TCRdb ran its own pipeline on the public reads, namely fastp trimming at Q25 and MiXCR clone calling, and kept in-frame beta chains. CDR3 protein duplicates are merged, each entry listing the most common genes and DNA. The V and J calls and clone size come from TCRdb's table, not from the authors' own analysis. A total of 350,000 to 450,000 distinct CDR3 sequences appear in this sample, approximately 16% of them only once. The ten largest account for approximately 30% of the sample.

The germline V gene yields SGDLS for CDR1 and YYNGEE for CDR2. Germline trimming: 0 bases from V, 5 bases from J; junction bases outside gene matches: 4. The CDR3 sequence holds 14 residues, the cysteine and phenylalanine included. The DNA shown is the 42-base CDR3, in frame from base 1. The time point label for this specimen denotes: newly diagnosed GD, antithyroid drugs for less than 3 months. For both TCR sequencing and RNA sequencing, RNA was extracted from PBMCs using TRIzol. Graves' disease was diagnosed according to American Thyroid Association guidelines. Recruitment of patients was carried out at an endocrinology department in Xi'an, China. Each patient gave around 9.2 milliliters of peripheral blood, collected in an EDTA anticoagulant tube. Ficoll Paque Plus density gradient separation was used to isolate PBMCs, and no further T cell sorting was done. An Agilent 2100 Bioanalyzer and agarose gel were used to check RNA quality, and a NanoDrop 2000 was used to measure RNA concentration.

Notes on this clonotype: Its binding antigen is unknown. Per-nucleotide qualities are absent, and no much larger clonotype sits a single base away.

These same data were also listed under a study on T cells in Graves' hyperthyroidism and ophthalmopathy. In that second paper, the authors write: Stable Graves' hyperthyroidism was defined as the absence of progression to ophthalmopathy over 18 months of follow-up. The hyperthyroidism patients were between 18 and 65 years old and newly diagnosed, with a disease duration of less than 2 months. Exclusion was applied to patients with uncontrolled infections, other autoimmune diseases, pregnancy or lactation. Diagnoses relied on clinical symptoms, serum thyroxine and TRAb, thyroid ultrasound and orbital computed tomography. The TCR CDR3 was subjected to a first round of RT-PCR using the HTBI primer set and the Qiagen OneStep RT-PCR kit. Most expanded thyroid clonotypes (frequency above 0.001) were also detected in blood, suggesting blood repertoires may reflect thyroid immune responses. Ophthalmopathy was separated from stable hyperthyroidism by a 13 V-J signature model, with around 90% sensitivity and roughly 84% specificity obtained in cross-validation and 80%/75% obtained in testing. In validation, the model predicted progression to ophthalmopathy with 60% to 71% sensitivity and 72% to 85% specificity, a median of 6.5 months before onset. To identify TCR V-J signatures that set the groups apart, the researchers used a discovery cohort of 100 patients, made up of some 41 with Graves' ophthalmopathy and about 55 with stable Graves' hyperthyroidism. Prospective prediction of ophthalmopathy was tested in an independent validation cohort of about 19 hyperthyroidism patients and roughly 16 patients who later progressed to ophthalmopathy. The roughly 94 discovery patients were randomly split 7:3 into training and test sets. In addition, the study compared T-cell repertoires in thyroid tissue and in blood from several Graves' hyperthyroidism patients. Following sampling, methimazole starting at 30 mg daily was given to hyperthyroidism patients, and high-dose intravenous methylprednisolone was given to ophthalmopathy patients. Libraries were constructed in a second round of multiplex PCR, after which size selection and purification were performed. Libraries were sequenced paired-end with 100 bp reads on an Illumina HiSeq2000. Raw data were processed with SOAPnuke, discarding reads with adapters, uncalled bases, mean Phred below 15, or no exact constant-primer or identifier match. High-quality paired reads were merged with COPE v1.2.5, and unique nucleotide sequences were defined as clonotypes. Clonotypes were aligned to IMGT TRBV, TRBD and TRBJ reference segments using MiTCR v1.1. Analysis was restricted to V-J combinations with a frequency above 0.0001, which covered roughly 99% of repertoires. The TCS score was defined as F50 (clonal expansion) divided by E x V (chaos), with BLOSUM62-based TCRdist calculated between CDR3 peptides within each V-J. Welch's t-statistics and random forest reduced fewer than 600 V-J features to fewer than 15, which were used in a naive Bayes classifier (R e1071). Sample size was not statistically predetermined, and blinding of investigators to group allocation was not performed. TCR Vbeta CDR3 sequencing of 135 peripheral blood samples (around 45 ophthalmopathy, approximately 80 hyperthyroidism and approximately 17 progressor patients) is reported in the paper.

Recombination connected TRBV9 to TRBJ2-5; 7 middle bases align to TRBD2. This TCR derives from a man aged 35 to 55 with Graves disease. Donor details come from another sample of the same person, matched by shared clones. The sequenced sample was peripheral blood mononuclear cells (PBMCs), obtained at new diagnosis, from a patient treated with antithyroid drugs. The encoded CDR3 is CASSVVASGETQYF. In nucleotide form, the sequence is TGTGCCAGCAGCGTAGTGGCTAGCGGTGAGACCCAGTACTTC.